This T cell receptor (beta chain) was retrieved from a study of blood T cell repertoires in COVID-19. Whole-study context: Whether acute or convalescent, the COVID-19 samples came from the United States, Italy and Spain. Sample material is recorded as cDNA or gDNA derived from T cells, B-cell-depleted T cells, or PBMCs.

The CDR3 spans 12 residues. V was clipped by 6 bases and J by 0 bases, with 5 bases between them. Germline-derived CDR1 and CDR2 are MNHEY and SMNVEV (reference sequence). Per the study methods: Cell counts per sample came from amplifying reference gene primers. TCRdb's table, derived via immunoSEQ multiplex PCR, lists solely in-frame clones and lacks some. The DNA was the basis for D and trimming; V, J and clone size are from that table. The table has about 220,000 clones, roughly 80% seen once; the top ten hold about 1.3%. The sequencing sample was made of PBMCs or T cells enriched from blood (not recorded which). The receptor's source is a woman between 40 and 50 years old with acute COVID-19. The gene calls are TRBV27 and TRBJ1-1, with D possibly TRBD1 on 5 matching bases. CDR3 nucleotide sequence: TGTGCCAGCAGGACAGTGAACACTGAAGCTTTCTTT. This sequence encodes CASRTVNTEAFF.